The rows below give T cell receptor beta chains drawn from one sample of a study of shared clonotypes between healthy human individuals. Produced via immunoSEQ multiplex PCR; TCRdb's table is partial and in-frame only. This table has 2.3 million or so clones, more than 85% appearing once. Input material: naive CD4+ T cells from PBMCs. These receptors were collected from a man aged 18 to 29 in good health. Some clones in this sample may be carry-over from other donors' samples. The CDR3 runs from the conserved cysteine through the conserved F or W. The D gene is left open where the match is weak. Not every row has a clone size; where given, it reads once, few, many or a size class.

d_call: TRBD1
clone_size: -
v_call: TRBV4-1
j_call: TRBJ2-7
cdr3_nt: TGCGCCAGCAGCCAGTACGACAGGGTCGAGCTCTACGAGCAGTACTTC
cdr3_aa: CASSQYDRVELYEQYF

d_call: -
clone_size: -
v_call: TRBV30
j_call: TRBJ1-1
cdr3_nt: TGTGCCTGGAGTGCAGTTAAACCGGGCTCCGGATACACTGAAGCTTTCTTT
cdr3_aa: CAWSAVKPGSGYTEAFF

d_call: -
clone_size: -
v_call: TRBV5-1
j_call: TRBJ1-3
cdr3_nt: TGCGCCAGCAGCTTTAACTCTGGAAACACCATATATTTT
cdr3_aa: CASSFNSGNTIYF

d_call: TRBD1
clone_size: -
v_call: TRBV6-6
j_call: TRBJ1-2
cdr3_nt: TGTGCCAGCACCGAGACAGGGTCGGGCGGCTACACCTTC
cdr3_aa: CASTETGSGGYTF

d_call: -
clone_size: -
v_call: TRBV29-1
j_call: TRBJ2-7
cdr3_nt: TGCAGCGTCCAAGACAGCTTAAGCTCCTACGAGCAGTACTTC
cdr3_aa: CSVQDSLSSYEQYF

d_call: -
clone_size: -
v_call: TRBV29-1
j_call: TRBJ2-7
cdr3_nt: TGCAGCGTTTTCGACAGGAACTCATACGAGCAGTACTTC
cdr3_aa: CSVFDRNSYEQYF

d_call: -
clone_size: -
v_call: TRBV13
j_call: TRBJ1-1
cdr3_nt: TGTGCCAGCAGCTTAACCGAGAACACTGAAGCTTTCTTT
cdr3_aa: CASSLTENTEAFF

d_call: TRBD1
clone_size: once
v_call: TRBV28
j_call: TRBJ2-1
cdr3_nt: TGTGCCAGCAGTACCTACAGGGGGAACAATGAGCAGTTCTTC
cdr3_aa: CASSTYRGNNEQFF

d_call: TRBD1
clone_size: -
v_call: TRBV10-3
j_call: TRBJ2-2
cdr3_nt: TGTGCCATCAGTGAATCGGACAGGGCCACCGGGGAGCTGTTTTTT
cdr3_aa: CAISESDRATGELFF

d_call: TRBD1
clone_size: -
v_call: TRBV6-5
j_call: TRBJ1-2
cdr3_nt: TGTGCCAGCAGTTACACGACAGGGAATAACTATGGCTACACCTTC
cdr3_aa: CASSYTTGNNYGYTF

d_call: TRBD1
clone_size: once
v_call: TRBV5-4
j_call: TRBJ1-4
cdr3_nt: TGTGCCAGCAGCTTGTCCCCAACAGGGGGCCTTAATGAAAAACTGTTTTTT
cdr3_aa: CASSLSPTGGLNEKLFF

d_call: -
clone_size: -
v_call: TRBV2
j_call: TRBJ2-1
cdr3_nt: TGTGCCAGCAGTGAAGCAATTCGCGGACAGGAGCAGTTCTTC
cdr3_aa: CASSEAIRGQEQFF

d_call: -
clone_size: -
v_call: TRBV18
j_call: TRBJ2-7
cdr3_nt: TGTGCCAGCTCACCGACCGACAGCCGAAGAATGCACGAGCAGTACTTC
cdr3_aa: CASSPTDSRRMHEQYF